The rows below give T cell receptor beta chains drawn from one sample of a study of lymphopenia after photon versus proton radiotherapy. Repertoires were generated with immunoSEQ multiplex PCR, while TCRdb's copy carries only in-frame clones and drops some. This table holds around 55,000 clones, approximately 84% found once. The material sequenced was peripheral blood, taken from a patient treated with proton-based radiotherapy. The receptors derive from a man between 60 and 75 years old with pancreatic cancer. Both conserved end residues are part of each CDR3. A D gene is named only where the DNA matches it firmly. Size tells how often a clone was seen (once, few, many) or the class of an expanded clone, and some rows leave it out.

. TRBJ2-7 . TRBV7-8 TGTGCCAGCAGCTTAGGAGGGGTTTATTCCTACGAGCAGTACTTC CASSLGGVYSYEQYF
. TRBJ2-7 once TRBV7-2 TGTGCCAGCAGCTTGGGGCCTTTAACCTACGAGCAGTACTTC CASSLGPLTYEQYF
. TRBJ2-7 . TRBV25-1 TGTGCCAGCAGCGGACTGGACGAGCAGTACTTC CASSGLDEQYF
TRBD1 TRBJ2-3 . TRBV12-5 TGTGCTAGTGGTTTGGTACAGGGGGGACCCACAGATACGCAGTATTTT CASGLVQGGPTDTQYF
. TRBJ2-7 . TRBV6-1 TGTGCCAGCAGTGAAGCTACAGGGAGTTTCTACGAGCAGTACTTC CASSEATGSFYEQYF
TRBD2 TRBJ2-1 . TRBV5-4 TGTGCCAGCAGTTTAATGGTCAGGGACTACTATAGGTACAATGAGCAGTTCTTC CASSLMVRDYYRYNEQFF
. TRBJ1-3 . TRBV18 TGTGCCAGCTCACCACGTTTGACAGGCCGCTCTGGAAACACCATATATTTT CASSPRLTGRSGNTIYF
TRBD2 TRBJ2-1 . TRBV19 TGTGCCAGCAGTCAACCTTCTAGCGGGACCGGTAATGAGCAGTTCTTC CASSQPSSGTGNEQFF
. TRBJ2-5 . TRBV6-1 TGTGCCAGCAGACAGGGTGTATGGGAGACCCAGTACTTC CASRQGVWETQYF
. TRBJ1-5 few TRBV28 TGTGCCAGCTACCAGGGTGGGAGCAATCAGCCCCAGCATTTT CASYQGGSNQPQHF
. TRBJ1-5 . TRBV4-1 TGCGCCAGCAGCCAACCTCCGGGGCCCCAGCATTTT CASSQPPGPQHF
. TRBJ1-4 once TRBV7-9 TGTGCCAGCAGCTCCCCGCGGGCAACTAATGAAAAACTGTTTTTT CASSSPRATNEKLFF
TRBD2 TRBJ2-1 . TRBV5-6 TGTGCCAGCAGCTTGGCCACCCTCGGGACTAGCGCCACCGAGCAGTTCTTC CASSLATLGTSATEQFF
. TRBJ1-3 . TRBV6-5 TGTGCCAGCAGCCAGGGACGGAAGACTGGAAACACCATATATTTT CASSQGRKTGNTIYF